A selection of T cell receptor beta chains follows, all from one sample in a study of blood T cell repertoires in COVID-19. Profiled with immunoSEQ multiplex PCR; TCRdb holds only in-frame clones, not every one. The sample contains approximately 93,000 clones, about four fifths of which appear only once. Sequenced input: peripheral blood. Receptors originate from an elderly woman with acute or convalescent COVID-19. Both conserved end residues are part of each CDR3. Each record gives: J gene, clone size, V gene, D gene, CDR3 length, CDR3 protein, CDR3 DNA. D genes are given only for firm matches. The listing skips clone size in some rows; elsewhere it reads once, few, many or a size class.

j_gene: TRBJ2-4
abundance: NA
v_gene: TRBV18
d_gene: TRBD1
len: 14
CDR3aa: CASSPTGQGNIQYF
CDR3nt: TGTGCCAGCTCACCTACGGGACAGGGGAACATTCAGTACTTC

j_gene: TRBJ1-6
abundance: NA
v_gene: TRBV7-8
d_gene: TRBD1
len: 15
CDR3aa: CASKGTDTYNSPLHF
CDR3nt: TGTGCCAGCAAGGGGACAGATACTTATAATTCACCCCTCCACTTT

j_gene: TRBJ2-1
abundance: once
v_gene: TRBV5-1
d_gene: TRBD2
len: 16
CDR3aa: CASSRGGGPSYNEQFF
CDR3nt: TGCGCCAGCAGCCGGGGGGGAGGGCCGAGCTACAATGAGCAGTTCTTC

j_gene: TRBJ2-1
abundance: NA
v_gene: TRBV7-3
d_gene: TRBD1
len: 15
CDR3aa: CASSHRGQGAGEQFF
CDR3nt: TGTGCCAGCAGCCACCGCGGACAGGGGGCGGGTGAGCAGTTCTTC

j_gene: TRBJ1-1
abundance: NA
v_gene: TRBV10-3
d_gene: NA
len: 15
CDR3aa: CAISESSGSLTEAFF
CDR3nt: TGTGCCATCAGTGAGTCCTCAGGTTCCCTCACTGAAGCTTTCTTT

j_gene: TRBJ1-2
abundance: NA
v_gene: TRBV9
d_gene: NA
len: 12
CDR3aa: CASSASARGYTF
CDR3nt: TGTGCCAGCAGCGCCTCGGCTAGAGGCTACACCTTC

j_gene: TRBJ2-2
abundance: once
v_gene: TRBV4-1
d_gene: NA
len: 18
CDR3aa: CASSQETAAGSHTGELFF
CDR3nt: TGCGCCAGCAGCCAAGAAACGGCTGCGGGCAGCCACACCGGGGAGCTGTTTTTT

j_gene: TRBJ2-3
abundance: once
v_gene: TRBV10-3
d_gene: NA
len: 17
CDR3aa: CAISAETGNPSTDTQYF
CDR3nt: TGTGCCATCAGTGCCGAAACAGGGAACCCTAGCACAGATACGCAGTATTTT

j_gene: TRBJ1-5
abundance: NA
v_gene: TRBV6-5
d_gene: TRBD1
len: 14
CDR3aa: CASSHDRGNQPQHF
CDR3nt: TGTGCCAGCAGTCACGACAGGGGCAATCAGCCCCAGCATTTT

j_gene: TRBJ1-2
abundance: NA
v_gene: TRBV5-1
d_gene: NA
len: 13
CDR3aa: CASSLDRSDGYTF
CDR3nt: TGCGCCAGCAGCTTGGACAGGTCTGATGGCTACACCTTC

j_gene: TRBJ2-5
abundance: NA
v_gene: TRBV7-2
d_gene: TRBD1
len: 14
CDR3aa: CASSLTGEGETQYF
CDR3nt: TGTGCCAGCAGCCTAACAGGGGAAGGGGAGACCCAGTACTTC

j_gene: TRBJ2-3
abundance: NA
v_gene: TRBV9
d_gene: TRBD2
len: 16
CDR3aa: CASSPRGSGVTDTQYF
CDR3nt: TGTGCCAGCAGCCCCCGGGGTAGCGGGGTCACAGATACGCAGTATTTT

j_gene: TRBJ2-3
abundance: once
v_gene: TRBV18
d_gene: TRBD1
len: 15
CDR3aa: CASSPNRGRTDTQYF
CDR3nt: TGTGCCAGCTCACCAAACAGGGGCCGCACAGATACGCAGTATTTT

j_gene: TRBJ1-2
abundance: NA
v_gene: TRBV28
d_gene: NA
len: 14
CDR3aa: CASSPSGGARGYTF
CDR3nt: TGTGCCAGCAGTCCCTCGGGGGGGGCGCGGGGCTACACCTTC

j_gene: TRBJ2-2
abundance: NA
v_gene: TRBV11-3
d_gene: NA
len: 14
CDR3aa: CASSLVSNTGELFF
CDR3nt: TGTGCCAGCAGCTTAGTATCCAACACCGGGGAGCTGTTTTTT

j_gene: TRBJ1-5
abundance: NA
v_gene: TRBV2
d_gene: NA
len: 13
CDR3aa: CASSVGRNQPQHF
CDR3nt: TGTGCCAGCAGTGTGGGGAGAAATCAGCCCCAGCATTTT

j_gene: TRBJ1-5
abundance: NA
v_gene: TRBV7-2
d_gene: TRBD1
len: 13
CDR3aa: CASSEDRAQPQHF
CDR3nt: TGTGCCAGCAGCGAAGACAGGGCTCAGCCCCAGCATTTT

j_gene: TRBJ2-2
abundance: few
v_gene: TRBV3-1/TRBV3-2
d_gene: NA
len: 19
CDR3aa: CASWSSDSSNLRGTGELFF
CDR3nt: TGTGCCAGCTGGTCGTCGGACTCCAGCAACCTCCGAGGTACCGGGGAGCTGTTTTTT

j_gene: TRBJ1-2
abundance: NA
v_gene: TRBV5-6
d_gene: NA
len: 16
CDR3aa: CASSSMRGARGRGYTF
CDR3nt: TGTGCCAGCAGCTCGATGCGGGGCGCAAGGGGTCGCGGCTACACCTTC

j_gene: TRBJ1-4
abundance: NA
v_gene: TRBV7-2
d_gene: TRBD1
len: 15
CDR3aa: CASRDRGLHNEKLFF
CDR3nt: TGTGCCAGCAGGGACAGGGGGCTTCATAATGAAAAACTGTTTTTT

j_gene: TRBJ1-2
abundance: NA
v_gene: TRBV7-2
d_gene: NA
len: 14
CDR3aa: CASSLQGRDYGYTF
CDR3nt: TGTGCCAGCAGCTTACAGGGGAGAGACTATGGCTACACCTTC

j_gene: TRBJ1-1
abundance: NA
v_gene: TRBV3-1/TRBV3-2
d_gene: TRBD1
len: 13
CDR3aa: CASSQEDRASAFF
CDR3nt: TGTGCCAGCAGCCAAGAGGACAGGGCCTCAGCTTTCTTT

j_gene: TRBJ1-2
abundance: few
v_gene: TRBV5-6
d_gene: NA
len: 13
CDR3aa: CASSLGYKDGYTF
CDR3nt: TGTGCCAGCAGCCTCGGGTACAAGGATGGCTACACCTTC

j_gene: TRBJ1-5
abundance: few
v_gene: TRBV25-1
d_gene: NA
len: 9
CDR3aa: CASSDPEHF
CDR3nt: TGTGCCAGCAGTGATCCCGAGCATTTT

j_gene: TRBJ1-6
abundance: NA
v_gene: TRBV5-6
d_gene: TRBD1
len: 14
CDR3aa: CASSRGQINSPLHF
CDR3nt: TGTGCCAGCAGCCGGGGACAGATTAATTCACCCCTCCACTTT

j_gene: TRBJ1-1
abundance: few
v_gene: TRBV11-1
d_gene: NA
len: 15
CDR3aa: CASSLTTGINTEAFF
CDR3nt: TGTGCCAGCAGCTTAACTACAGGGATAAACACTGAAGCTTTCTTT

j_gene: TRBJ2-3
abundance: few
v_gene: TRBV7-2
d_gene: TRBD2
len: 17
CDR3aa: CASSLAGGPGSTDTQYF
CDR3nt: TGTGCCAGCAGCTTAGCGGGAGGGCCGGGTAGCACAGATACGCAGTATTTT

j_gene: TRBJ1-5
abundance: NA
v_gene: TRBV19
d_gene: TRBD1
len: 18
CDR3aa: CASSIAGVGTGLYQPQHF
CDR3nt: TGTGCCAGTAGTATTGCCGGGGTAGGGACAGGGCTTTATCAGCCCCAGCATTTT

j_gene: TRBJ2-7
abundance: few
v_gene: TRBV5-4
d_gene: NA
len: 15
CDR3aa: CASSSAPGDRYEQYF
CDR3nt: TGTGCCAGCAGCTCGGCGCCAGGGGACCGTTACGAGCAGTACTTC

j_gene: TRBJ1-1
abundance: few
v_gene: TRBV7-9
d_gene: NA
len: 15
CDR3aa: CASSPNRGMNTEAFF
CDR3nt: TGTGCCAGCAGCCCAAATAGGGGAATGAACACTGAAGCTTTCTTT

j_gene: TRBJ1-5
abundance: NA
v_gene: TRBV3-1/TRBV3-2
d_gene: TRBD1
len: 14
CDR3aa: CASSETGRNQPQHF
CDR3nt: TGTGCCAGCAGCGAGACAGGGCGCAATCAGCCCCAGCATTTT

j_gene: TRBJ1-2
abundance: NA
v_gene: TRBV5-1
d_gene: NA
len: 12
CDR3aa: CASSADNYGYTF
CDR3nt: TGCGCCAGCAGCGCAGATAACTATGGCTACACCTTC

j_gene: TRBJ2-7
abundance: NA
v_gene: TRBV7-8
d_gene: NA
len: 16
CDR3aa: CASSPATGEGTYEQYF
CDR3nt: TGTGCCAGCAGCCCCGCGACAGGGGAGGGGACTTACGAGCAGTACTTC

j_gene: TRBJ1-1
abundance: NA
v_gene: TRBV5-6
d_gene: TRBD1
len: 17
CDR3aa: CASSPDRGGAINTEAFF
CDR3nt: TGTGCCAGCAGCCCAGACAGGGGAGGGGCTATCAACACTGAAGCTTTCTTT

j_gene: TRBJ2-1
abundance: NA
v_gene: TRBV11-3
d_gene: NA
len: 13
CDR3aa: CASSPDTRNEQFF
CDR3nt: TGTGCCAGCAGCCCTGACACCCGCAATGAGCAGTTCTTC

j_gene: TRBJ2-3
abundance: NA
v_gene: TRBV9
d_gene: TRBD2
len: 16
CDR3aa: CASSVSSGRTGDTQYF
CDR3nt: TGTGCCAGCAGCGTGTCTAGCGGGAGGACAGGAGATACGCAGTATTTT

j_gene: TRBJ2-3
abundance: NA
v_gene: TRBV6-1
d_gene: NA
len: 13
CDR3aa: CASSETSRDTQYF
CDR3nt: TGTGCCAGCAGTGAAACTAGCAGAGATACGCAGTATTTT

j_gene: TRBJ2-5
abundance: NA
v_gene: TRBV6-2/TRBV6-3
d_gene: TRBD2
len: 17
CDR3aa: CASSYGTSSSPLETQYF
CDR3nt: TGTGCCAGCAGTTATGGGACTAGTTCATCACCCTTAGAGACCCAGTACTTC

j_gene: TRBJ1-6
abundance: NA
v_gene: TRBV24-1
d_gene: TRBD1
len: 17
CDR3aa: CATSALTGSSYNSPLHF
CDR3nt: TGTGCCACCAGTGCCTTGACAGGGAGCTCCTATAATTCACCCCTCCACTTT

j_gene: TRBJ2-2
abundance: NA
v_gene: TRBV6-2/TRBV6-3
d_gene: NA
len: 16
CDR3aa: CASSYPSGRVTGELFF
CDR3nt: TGTGCCAGCAGTTACCCGAGTGGGAGAGTAACCGGGGAGCTGTTTTTT

j_gene: TRBJ2-1
abundance: NA
v_gene: TRBV12-5
d_gene: TRBD2
len: 15
CDR3aa: CASAPTSGAYNEQFF
CDR3nt: TGTGCTAGTGCCCCGACTAGCGGGGCGTACAATGAGCAGTTCTTC

j_gene: TRBJ2-7
abundance: NA
v_gene: TRBV30
d_gene: NA
len: 14
CDR3aa: CAWSPGLLGYEQYF
CDR3nt: TGTGCCTGGAGCCCGGGACTCCTTGGGTACGAGCAGTACTTC

j_gene: TRBJ1-2
abundance: NA
v_gene: TRBV12-3/TRBV12-4
d_gene: NA
len: 13
CDR3aa: CASSLAENYGYTF
CDR3nt: TGTGCCAGCAGTTTAGCGGAGAACTATGGCTACACCTTC

j_gene: TRBJ2-1
abundance: NA
v_gene: TRBV5-4
d_gene: NA
len: 12
CDR3aa: CASSLFQNEQFF
CDR3nt: TGTGCCAGCAGCTTGTTTCAGAATGAGCAGTTCTTC

j_gene: TRBJ2-5
abundance: once
v_gene: TRBV21-1
d_gene: NA
len: 16
CDR3aa: CASSTADRQKGETQYF
CDR3nt: TGTGCCAGCAGCACGGCCGACCGACAGAAAGGAGAGACCCAGTACTTC

j_gene: TRBJ2-5
abundance: NA
v_gene: TRBV9
d_gene: TRBD2
len: 15
CDR3aa: CASSVWGRASETQYF
CDR3nt: TGTGCCAGCAGCGTATGGGGGAGGGCCTCAGAGACCCAGTACTTC

j_gene: TRBJ2-1
abundance: NA
v_gene: TRBV28
d_gene: NA
len: 11
CDR3aa: CASQIQHEQFF
CDR3nt: TGTGCCAGTCAGATACAACATGAGCAGTTCTTC

j_gene: TRBJ2-1
abundance: NA
v_gene: TRBV7-2
d_gene: TRBD2
len: 15
CDR3aa: CASSGSGRNHNEQFF
CDR3nt: TGTGCCAGCAGCGGCTCCGGGAGGAACCACAATGAGCAGTTCTTC

j_gene: TRBJ1-2
abundance: few
v_gene: TRBV19
d_gene: NA
len: 14
CDR3aa: CASSLDTDTYGYTF
CDR3nt: TGTGCCAGTAGTCTAGACACGGACACCTATGGCTACACCTTC

j_gene: TRBJ2-7
abundance: NA
v_gene: TRBV7-2
d_gene: TRBD1
len: 14
CDR3aa: CASSQDRSSYEQYF
CDR3nt: TGTGCCAGCAGCCAGGACAGGTCTTCCTACGAGCAGTACTTC

j_gene: TRBJ2-3
abundance: few
v_gene: TRBV7-2
d_gene: NA
len: 12
CDR3aa: CASSFLPGTQYF
CDR3nt: TGTGCCAGCAGCTTCCTTCCAGGGACGCAGTATTTT

j_gene: TRBJ1-3
abundance: NA
v_gene: TRBV7-2
d_gene: NA
len: 15
CDR3aa: CASSLRGTSGNTIYF
CDR3nt: TGTGCCAGCAGCTTAAGGGGGACCTCTGGAAACACCATATATTTT

j_gene: TRBJ1-2
abundance: NA
v_gene: TRBV30
d_gene: NA
len: 14
CDR3aa: CAGAPTAGPYGYTF
CDR3nt: TGTGCCGGGGCCCCAACAGCCGGCCCCTATGGCTACACCTTC

j_gene: TRBJ1-4
abundance: NA
v_gene: TRBV5-6
d_gene: NA
len: 15
CDR3aa: CASSLVGRQSEKLFF
CDR3nt: TGTGCCAGCAGCTTGGTCGGAAGACAGTCTGAAAAACTGTTTTTT

j_gene: TRBJ2-5
abundance: NA
v_gene: TRBV4-2
d_gene: NA
len: 15
CDR3aa: CASSHQGDFKETQYF
CDR3nt: TGTGCCAGCAGCCACCAGGGGGACTTTAAGGAGACCCAGTACTTC

j_gene: TRBJ1-4
abundance: NA
v_gene: TRBV4-2
d_gene: NA
len: 15
CDR3aa: CASSQGQLENEKLFF
CDR3nt: TGTGCCAGCAGCCAAGGCCAGCTGGAGAATGAAAAACTGTTTTTT

j_gene: TRBJ2-7
abundance: few
v_gene: TRBV6-2/TRBV6-3
d_gene: NA
len: 14
CDR3aa: CASSYGPSQGEQYF
CDR3nt: TGTGCCAGCAGTTACGGACCAAGCCAGGGCGAGCAGTACTTC